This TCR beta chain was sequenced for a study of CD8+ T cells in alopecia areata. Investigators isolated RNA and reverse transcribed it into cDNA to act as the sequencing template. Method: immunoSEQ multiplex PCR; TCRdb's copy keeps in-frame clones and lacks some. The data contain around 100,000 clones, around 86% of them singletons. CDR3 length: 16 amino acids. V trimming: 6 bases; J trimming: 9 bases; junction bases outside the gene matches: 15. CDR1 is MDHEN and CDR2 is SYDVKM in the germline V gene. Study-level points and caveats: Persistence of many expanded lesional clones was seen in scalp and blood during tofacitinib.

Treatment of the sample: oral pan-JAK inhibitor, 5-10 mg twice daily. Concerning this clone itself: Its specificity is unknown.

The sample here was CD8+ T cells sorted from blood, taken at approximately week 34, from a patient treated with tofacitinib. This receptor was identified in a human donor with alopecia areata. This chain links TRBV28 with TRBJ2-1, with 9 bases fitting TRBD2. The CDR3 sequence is CASSQGRRTSAREQFF. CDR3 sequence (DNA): TGTGCCAGCAGCCAGGGACGGAGGACTAGCGCGCGTGAGCAGTTCTTC.